This TCR beta chain was documented in a study of identical twins (dated by TCRdb to about 2016). About the investigation overall: TCR alpha and beta repertoires from monozygotic twins, unrelated adults of various ages and cord blood were deep-sequenced to test whether fetal clonotypes persist. To rule out contamination, the twin experiments were replicated at different times with different library preparation protocols.

This clonotype was picked up many times. It lacks a known antigen. Per-base qualities were not stored, and no clone one base away is much larger. The germline V gene supplies CDR1 KGHDR and CDR2 SFDVKD. Relative to germline, V is missing 4 bases and J is missing 4 bases, with 12 bases of the junction outside any gene match. The CDR3 holds 17 amino acids from the cysteine to the phenylalanine. Here the CDR3 DNA is all that survives: 51 bases in frame from base 1. Libraries were built with 5' RACE. The data were produced on an Illumina HiSeq 2000. Template switching introduced a universal primer binding site; the final cDNA contained a unique molecular identifier, enabling accurate counting of TCR cDNA molecules. Specific primers in the conserved constant-segment region were used to synthesize first-strand cDNA for the TCR alpha and beta chains. Each cDNA library was double barcoded, with a SMART-Mk sample barcode plus Illumina barcodes, to control for contamination. Two successive PCR steps introduced TruSeq adapter sequences along with Illumina sample barcodes. TCR alpha and beta cDNA libraries were sequenced on the Illumina HiSeq platform with custom primers. The paper's data handling went like this. Unique molecular identifiers were extracted from raw reads with MiGEC, and CDR3 positions were determined with MiXCR. Recombination models were inferred per individual with the repgenHMM and IGoR tools using an EM algorithm. The analysis of shared clonotypes was done with the tcR package in R, with sharing normalized by the product of cloneset sizes. To study raw recombination without the effects of thymic and clonal selection, out-of-frame nonproductive sequences were analyzed. TCRdb itself trimmed the public reads at Q25 with fastp, ran MiXCR and retained productive beta chains. Every CDR3 protein is listed once, alongside the most common genes and DNA of its rows. TCRdb's processing, not the authors' own work, is the source of the V and J calls. This sample comprises around 650,000 distinct CDR3 sequences, 7.1% of them detected only once. The top ten constitute 1.6% of the sample.

Only healthy Caucasian donors were included. Three pairs of female monozygotic twins, all aged roughly 18 to 29 years, made up the twin cohort. Peripheral blood mononuclear cells were used as the source from which RNA for TCR libraries was isolated. The paper's findings and limits, for the study overall: Out-of-frame TCR alpha sequences shared between twins showed an excess of low generation-probability sequences compared with coincidental sharing between unrelated individuals. Because the same donors could not be followed over many years, the conclusions depended on cross-sectional statistical analysis. Fewer insertions were carried by abundant cord blood beta clonotypes, a similar but weaker trend appeared in young adult naive repertoires, and no such trend appeared in memory repertoires. Zero-insertion analyses could be partly confounded by invariant T cells such as MAIT and iNKT, though diverse VJ usage argued against such confounding for most clonotypes. Excess twin sharing in beta out-of-frame sequences was weaker because fewer shared sequences lowered the signal-to-noise ratio. In monozygotic twins, out-of-frame TCR alpha sharing was systematically underestimated by recombination models, although the models agreed with sharing between unrelated individuals.

This sample also appeared in a second study, on yellow fever vaccine responses in identical twins. The other study reports the following: According to the authors, in identical twins the way T cells responded to vaccination appeared partly convergent and partly personalized. The study precisely tracked vaccine-responding T cell clones in identical twins.

The chain joins TRBV24-1 to TRBJ2-7, with 10 middle bases fitting TRBD2. This TCR derives from a woman between 18 and 29 years old in good health. Sequenced sample: PBMCs. The sequence in DNA is TGTGCCACCAGTGACGCATCGAGGACTAGCGGATCATACGAGCAGTACTTC. It translates to CATSDASRTSGSYEQYF.